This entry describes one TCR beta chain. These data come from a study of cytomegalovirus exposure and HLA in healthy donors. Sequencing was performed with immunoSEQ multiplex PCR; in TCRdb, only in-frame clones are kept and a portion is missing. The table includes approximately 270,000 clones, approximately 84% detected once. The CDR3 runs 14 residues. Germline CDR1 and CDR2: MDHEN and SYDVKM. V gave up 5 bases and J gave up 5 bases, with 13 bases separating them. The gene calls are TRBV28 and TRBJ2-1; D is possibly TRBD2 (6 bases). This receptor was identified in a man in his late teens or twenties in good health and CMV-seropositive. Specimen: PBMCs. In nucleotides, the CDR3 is TGTGCCAGCAGTAAGGCGGGGAGAAACAATGAGCAGTTCTTC. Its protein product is CASSKAGRNNEQFF.